Listed below are T cell receptor beta chains from one sample, sequenced in a study of cytomegalovirus exposure and HLA in healthy donors. Using immunoSEQ multiplex PCR, the repertoire was profiled, and TCRdb retains in-frame clones only, with some absent. This table has 170,000 or so clones, 77% appearing once. Material for sequencing was PBMCs. The receptors shown here come from a woman under 40 in good health and CMV-seronegative. The CDR3 runs from the conserved cysteine through the conserved F or W. Fields, in order: D gene, clone size, J gene, V gene, CDR3 protein, CDR3 DNA. D genes are given only for firm matches. Clone size is shown for a subset of rows, as once, few, many or a class of expanded clone.

>TRBD1|NA|TRBJ1-1|TRBV6-5
CASSLFRDRNTEAFF
TGTGCCAGCAGTCTATTTAGGGACAGGAACACTGAAGCTTTCTTT
>TRBD2|once|TRBJ2-1|TRBV19
CASSMWSGTSGVGEQFF
TGTGCCAGTAGTATGTGGTCCGGGACTAGCGGGGTGGGTGAGCAGTTCTTC
>TRBD2|NA|TRBJ2-1|TRBV7-9
CASSLRREGRYEQFF
TGTGCCAGCAGCTTGAGGCGGGAGGGCCGCTATGAGCAGTTCTTC
>TRBD2|NA|TRBJ2-1|TRBV2
CASSAPGLAGDEQFF
TGTGCCAGCAGTGCGCCGGGACTAGCGGGAGATGAGCAGTTCTTC
>NA|NA|TRBJ1-2|TRBV2
CASSEARGGYGYTF
TGTGCCAGCAGTGAAGCAAGAGGGGGCTATGGCTACACCTTC
>NA|NA|TRBJ2-5|TRBV18
CASSPPGRAQETQYF
TGTGCCAGCTCCCCACCTGGCAGGGCTCAAGAGACCCAGTACTTC
>NA|NA|TRBJ2-2|TRBV7-9
CASNDVGLSGELFF
TGTGCCAGCAACGACGTCGGGTTATCCGGGGAGCTGTTTTTT
>TRBD1|many|TRBJ1-6|TRBV6-1
CASILRGLNSPLHF
TGTGCCAGCATCCTCAGGGGGCTCAATTCACCCCTCCACTTT
>NA|NA|TRBJ1-1|TRBV25-1
CASSSAARGEVSPGAFF
TGTGCCAGCAGTTCCGCGGCCAGGGGCGAGGTGAGTCCCGGAGCTTTCTTT
>TRBD2|NA|TRBJ2-1|TRBV29-1
CSVATSGDYNEQFF
TGCAGCGTTGCAACTAGCGGGGATTACAATGAGCAGTTCTTC
>TRBD2|NA|TRBJ2-3|TRBV5-1
CASQGLAGRDTQYF
TGCGCCAGCCAAGGACTAGCGGGGAGAGATACGCAGTATTTT
>TRBD1|NA|TRBJ1-2|TRBV4-2
CASSQARRDRAPLNYGYTF
TGTGCCAGCAGCCAAGCCAGAAGGGACAGGGCTCCCCTTAACTATGGCTACACCTTC
>NA|few|TRBJ1-1|TRBV30
CAYRVRGTEAFF
TGTGCCTACAGGGTACGAGGCACTGAAGCTTTCTTT
>TRBD1|NA|TRBJ1-1|TRBV5-5
CASSLTGGGTEAFF
TGTGCCAGCAGCTTGACAGGGGGCGGAACTGAAGCTTTCTTT
>NA|NA|TRBJ1-4|TRBV7-2
CASSLALGHNEKLFF
TGTGCCAGCAGCTTAGCGTTGGGCCATAATGAAAAACTGTTTTTT
>NA|NA|TRBJ1-2|TRBV30
CAWSGGGGYTF
TGTGCCTGGAGTGGCGGGGGCGGCTACACCTTC
>NA|NA|TRBJ1-2|TRBV15
CATSRDLSSYNYGYTF
TGTGCCACCAGCAGAGATCTTAGTAGCTATAACTATGGCTACACCTTC